Reported below is one T cell receptor beta chain. What this receptor recognizes is not known. Base qualities are not provided; no much larger clone lies one nucleotide away. The sample is drawn from a study of beta chain features in type 1 diabetes listed by TCRdb under 2018. Notes on the research overall: No differences in mean age, gender distribution, total cell number or subset yield were found between patients and healthy donors. Regulatory and stem cell-like memory subsets were obtained from only 8 patients and about eight healthy donors, while naive and central memory subsets were obtained from all 30 or so donors. A total of roughly 110 million sorted cells were examined across all samples, and the number of cells per subset was strongly correlated with RNA yield. In the study, recently diagnosed type 1 diabetes patients and matched healthy donors were compared on the TCRB repertoires of their sorted circulating CD4+ T cell subsets. The paper as a whole reports these results and caveats: At VDJ recombination sites, patients with type 1 diabetes made fewer insertions and deleted more nucleotides, a pattern implying thymic rearrangement abnormalities. Naive, central memory and regulatory TCRB repertoires appeared to be more similar among patients than among healthy donors. Shorter templates might have been favored by PCR, but patient and control samples were amplified and corrected together, so both groups would have been affected equally by any skew. Because small numbers of individuals were included in the HLA sub-analyses, any influence of HLA type on TCRB rearrangement was left unresolved. Because cDNA was sequenced instead of genomic DNA, highly expressing activated cells could be over-represented, though the groups showed no difference in activation or CD3 levels. Type 1 diabetes patients showed a moderate but significant shortening of TCRB CDR3 length in all four CD4+ subsets.

Including cysteine and phenylalanine, the CDR3 has 15 amino acids. The DNA shown is the 45-base CDR3, in frame from base 1. Here V drops 2 bases and J drops 7 bases, and the junction holds 11 bases not matched to any gene. According to the germline V gene (reference sequence), CDR1 reads GTSNPN and CDR2 reads SVGIG. Each donor gave one peripheral blood draw, approximately 110 mL on average, collected into heparinised tubes. A BD FACSAria II was used to sort naive, central memory, regulatory and stem cell-like memory CD4+ T cells with a panel that included CD45RO, CCR7, CD25, CD127, CD95 and CD27. Every sorted population had a purity above 95%. PBMCs were isolated right away by Lymphoprep density gradient centrifugation and were stained directly, without culture. Samples were stained and sorted in pairs, with one healthy donor and one patient per experiment, so that batch effects were minimized. The entire amount of isolated RNA was reverse transcribed using the High Capacity cDNA Reverse Transcription Kit, so the sequenced TCRB transcripts were expressed ones. Naive, central memory and regulatory T cell samples underwent deep immunoSEQ sequencing, averaging around 4 million total reads per sample. After sorted cells were lysed in RLT buffer, RNA was extracted with DNase-treated RNeasy Micro or Mini kits, with the choice depending on cell number. Each cell subset was processed on its own to prevent cross-contamination, while patient and healthy donor samples were processed together. The immunoSEQ multiplex PCR was used to amplify TCRB sequences from cDNA, yielding 87-bp fragments that span the CDR3 region. Amplicons were sequenced on the Illumina HiSeq platform. The original pipeline was this. Synthetic template baselines were used to correct PCR bias computationally, reads within Hamming distance 2 were collapsed, and singletons that could not be merged were discarded. Reads were aligned against IMGT so that V, D and J genes, CDR3 length and insertions or deletions at six rearrangement sites could be assigned. Within each subset, clonotype counts were normalized to sorted cell number, and only after that were true diversity and Gini coefficients computed with the tcR R package. The overlap coefficient, calculated on TCRB nucleotide sequences, was used to measure repertoire sharing. Here the immuneACCESS table is served through TCRdb, limited to in-frame sequences with V and J called. Missing clones are a known gap in these copies; in checked studies unresolved V genes cover under half, and the rest lacks a known reason. The V and J calls and clone size come from that table; D and trimming were worked out from the DNA. The sample includes some 150,000 clones, with 13% observed a single time. Approximately 1.3% of the sample lies in the top ten.

The origin of this receptor is a man between 18 and 35 years old with type 1 diabetes. The chain uses TRBV30 and TRBJ2-7, with 10 central nucleotides matching TRBD1. Sample: central memory CD4+ T cells from blood. The DNA is as follows: TGTGCCTGGAGTCCCCCCGACAGGGGGCGATCTGAGCAGTACTTC. It translates as CAWSPPDRGRSEQYF.